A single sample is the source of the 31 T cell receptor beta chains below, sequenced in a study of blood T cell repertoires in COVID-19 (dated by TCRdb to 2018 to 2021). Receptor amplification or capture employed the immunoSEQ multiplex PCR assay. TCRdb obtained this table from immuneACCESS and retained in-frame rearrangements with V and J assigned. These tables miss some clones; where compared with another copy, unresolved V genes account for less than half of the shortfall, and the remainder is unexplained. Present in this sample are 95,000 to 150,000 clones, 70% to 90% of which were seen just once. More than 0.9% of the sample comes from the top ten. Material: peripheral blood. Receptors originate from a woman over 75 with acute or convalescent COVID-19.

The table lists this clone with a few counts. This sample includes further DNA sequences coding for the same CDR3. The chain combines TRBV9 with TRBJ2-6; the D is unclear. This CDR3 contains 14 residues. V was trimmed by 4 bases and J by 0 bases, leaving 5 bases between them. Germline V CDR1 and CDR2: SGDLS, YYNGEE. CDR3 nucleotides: TGTGCCAGCAGCTTCTCCTCTGGGGCCAACGTCCTGACTTTC. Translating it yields CASSFSSGANVLTF.

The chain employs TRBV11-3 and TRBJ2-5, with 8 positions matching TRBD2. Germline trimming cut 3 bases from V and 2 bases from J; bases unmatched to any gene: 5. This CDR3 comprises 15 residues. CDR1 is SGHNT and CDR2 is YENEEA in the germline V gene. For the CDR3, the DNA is TGTGCCAGCAGCTTGGGACTAGGTCTGCAAGAGACCCAGTACTTC. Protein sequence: CASSLGLGLQETQYF.

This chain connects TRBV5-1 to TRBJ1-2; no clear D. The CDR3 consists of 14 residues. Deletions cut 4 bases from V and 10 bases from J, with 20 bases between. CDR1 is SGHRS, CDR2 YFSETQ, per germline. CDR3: CASSSESTALDYTF. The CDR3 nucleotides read TGCGCCAGCAGCAGCGAGTCGACCGCCTTAGACTACACCTTC.

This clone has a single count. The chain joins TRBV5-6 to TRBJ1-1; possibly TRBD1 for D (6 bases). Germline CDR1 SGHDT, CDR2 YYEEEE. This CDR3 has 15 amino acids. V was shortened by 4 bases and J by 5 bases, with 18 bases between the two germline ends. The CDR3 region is CASSPNGGAGTEAFF. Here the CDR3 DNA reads TGTGCCAGCAGCCCGAATGGGGGGGCCGGTACTGAAGCTTTCTTT.

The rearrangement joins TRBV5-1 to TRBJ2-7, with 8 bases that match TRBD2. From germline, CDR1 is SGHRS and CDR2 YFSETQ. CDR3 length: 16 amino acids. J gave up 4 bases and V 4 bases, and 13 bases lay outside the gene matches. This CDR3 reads CASSPDTGAGVYEQYF. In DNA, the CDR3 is TGCGCCAGCAGCCCTGATACCGGAGCGGGAGTTTACGAGCAGTACTTC.

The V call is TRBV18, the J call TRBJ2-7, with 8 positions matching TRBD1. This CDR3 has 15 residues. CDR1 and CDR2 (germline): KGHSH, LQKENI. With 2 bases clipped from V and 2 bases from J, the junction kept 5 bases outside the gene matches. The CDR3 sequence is CASSPVTGATYEQYF. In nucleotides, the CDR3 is TGTGCCAGCTCACCAGTGACAGGGGCCACCTACGAGCAGTACTTC.

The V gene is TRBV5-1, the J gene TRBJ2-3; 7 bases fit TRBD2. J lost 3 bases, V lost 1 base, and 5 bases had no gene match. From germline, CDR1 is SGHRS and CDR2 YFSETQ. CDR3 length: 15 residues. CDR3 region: CASSLPLAATDTQYF. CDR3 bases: TGCGCCAGCAGCTTGCCCCTAGCGGCAACAGATACGCAGTATTTT.

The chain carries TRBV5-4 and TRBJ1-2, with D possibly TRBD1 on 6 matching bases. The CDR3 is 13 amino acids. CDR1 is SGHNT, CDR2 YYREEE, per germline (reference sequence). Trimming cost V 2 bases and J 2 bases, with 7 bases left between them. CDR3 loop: CASSLQGNYGYTF. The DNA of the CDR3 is TGTGCCAGCAGCTTACAGGGAAACTATGGCTACACCTTC.

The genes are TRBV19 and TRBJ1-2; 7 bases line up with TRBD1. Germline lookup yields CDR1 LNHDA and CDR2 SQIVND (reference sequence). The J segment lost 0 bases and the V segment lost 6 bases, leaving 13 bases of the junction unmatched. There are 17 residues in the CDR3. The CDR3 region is CASRPRDRYDPNYGYTF. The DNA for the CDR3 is TGTGCCAGTAGACCCCGGGACAGATATGATCCTAACTATGGCTACACCTTC.

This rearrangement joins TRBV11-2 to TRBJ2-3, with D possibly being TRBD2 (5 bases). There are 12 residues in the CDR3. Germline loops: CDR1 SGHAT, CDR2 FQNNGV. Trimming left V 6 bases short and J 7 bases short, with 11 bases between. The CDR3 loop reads CASRSEGYTQYF. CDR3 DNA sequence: TGTGCCAGCAGGTCAGAGGGATATACGCAGTATTTT.

This chain's CDR3 is CASSLTRTGANVLTF. The CDR3 DNA reads TGTGCCAGCAGCTTAACGAGGACAGGGGCCAACGTCCTGACTTTC. The V and J genes are TRBV7-3 and TRBJ2-6, with D possibly being TRBD1 (5 bases). Germline values: CDR1 SGHTA, CDR2 FQGTGA. Trimming took off 0 bases at V and 4 bases at J, with 7 bases between the two ends. The CDR3 length is 15 residues.

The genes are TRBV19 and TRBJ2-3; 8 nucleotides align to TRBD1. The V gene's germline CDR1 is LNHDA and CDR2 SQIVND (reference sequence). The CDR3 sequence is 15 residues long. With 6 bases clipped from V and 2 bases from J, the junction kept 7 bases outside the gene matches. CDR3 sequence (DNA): TGTGCCAGTAGCACCGACAGGGGCTTCACAGATACGCAGTATTTT. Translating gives CASSTDRGFTDTQYF.

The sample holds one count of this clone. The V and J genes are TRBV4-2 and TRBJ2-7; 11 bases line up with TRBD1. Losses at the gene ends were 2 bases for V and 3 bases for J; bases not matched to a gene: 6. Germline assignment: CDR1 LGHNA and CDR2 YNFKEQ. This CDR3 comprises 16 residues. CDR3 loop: CASSQPGGTGGYEQYF. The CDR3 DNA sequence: TGTGCCAGCAGCCAACCAGGTGGGACAGGGGGCTACGAGCAGTACTTC.

The CDR3, as DNA: TGTGCCAGCAGCTTCCGGGACACGAGGGATACGCAGTATTTT. This encodes CASSFRDTRDTQYF. The rearrangement joins TRBV3-1 (or the pseudogene TRBV3-2) to TRBJ2-3; possibly TRBD1 for D (6 bases). CDR1 is LGHDT and CDR2 is YNNKEL in the germline V gene (reference sequence). The CDR3 contains 14 residues. Trimming removed 5 bases at V and 6 bases at J, with 15 bases between.

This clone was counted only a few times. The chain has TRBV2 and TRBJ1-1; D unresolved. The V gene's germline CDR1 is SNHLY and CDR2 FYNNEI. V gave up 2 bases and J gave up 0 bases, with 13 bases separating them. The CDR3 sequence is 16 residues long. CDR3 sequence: CASSEPPAAMNTEAFF. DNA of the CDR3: TGTGCCAGCAGTGAACCGCCGGCGGCCATGAACACTGAAGCTTTCTTT.

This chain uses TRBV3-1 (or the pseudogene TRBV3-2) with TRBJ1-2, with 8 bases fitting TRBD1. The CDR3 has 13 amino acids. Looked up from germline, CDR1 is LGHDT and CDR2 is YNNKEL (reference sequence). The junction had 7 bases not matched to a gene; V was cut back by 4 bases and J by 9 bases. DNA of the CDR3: TGTGCCAGCAGCCCGACAGGGGCGGGGAGCTACACCTTC. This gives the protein CASSPTGAGSYTF.

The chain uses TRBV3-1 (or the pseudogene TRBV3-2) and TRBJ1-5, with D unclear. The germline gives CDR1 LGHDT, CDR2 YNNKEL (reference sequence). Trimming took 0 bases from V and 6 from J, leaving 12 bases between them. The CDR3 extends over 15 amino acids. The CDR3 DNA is TGTGCCAGCAGCCAAGATCGGTTAGTCGGTCAGCCCCAGCATTTT. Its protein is CASSQDRLVGQPQHF.

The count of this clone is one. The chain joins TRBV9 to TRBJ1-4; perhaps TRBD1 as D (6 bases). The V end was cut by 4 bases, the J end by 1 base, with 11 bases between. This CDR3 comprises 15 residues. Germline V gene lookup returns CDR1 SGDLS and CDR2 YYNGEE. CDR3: CASSKTGQTNEKLFF. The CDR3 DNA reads TGTGCCAGCAGCAAGACGGGACAAACTAATGAAAAACTGTTTTTT.

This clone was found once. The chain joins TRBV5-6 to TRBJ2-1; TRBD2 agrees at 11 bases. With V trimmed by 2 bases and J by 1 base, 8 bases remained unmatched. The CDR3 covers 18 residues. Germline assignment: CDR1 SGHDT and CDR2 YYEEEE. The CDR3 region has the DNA TGTGCCAGCAGCTTAGTACTAGCGGGGGCTAGGTCCTACAATGAGCAGTTCTTC. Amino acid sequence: CASSLVLAGARSYNEQFF.

CDR3 loop: CASSYAGGYTF. The CDR3, as DNA: TGTGCCAGCAGTTACGCAGGTGGCTACACCTTC. This rearrangement joins TRBV6-2 or TRBV6-3 to TRBJ1-2; D is undetermined. Germline V gene data show CDR1 as MNHEY and CDR2 as SVGEGT. V lost 2 bases and J lost 7, with 5 bases in between. The CDR3 is 11 residues long.

CDR3 protein: CATQTGTNYGYTF. CDR3 coding DNA: TGTGCCACCCAAACGGGGACTAACTATGGCTACACCTTC. The rearrangement joins TRBV28 to TRBJ1-2; D not certain. Per germline, CDR1 MDHEN and CDR2 SYDVKM. The CDR3 is 13 amino acids. V lost 10 bases and J lost 0, with 12 bases in between.

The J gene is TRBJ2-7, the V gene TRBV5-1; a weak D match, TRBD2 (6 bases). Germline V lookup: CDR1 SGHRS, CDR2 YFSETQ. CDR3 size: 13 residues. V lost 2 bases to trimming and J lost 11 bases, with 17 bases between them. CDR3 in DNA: TGCGCCAGCAGCTTAGGCGAGGGAGGATCGAAGTACTTC. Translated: CASSLGEGGSKYF.

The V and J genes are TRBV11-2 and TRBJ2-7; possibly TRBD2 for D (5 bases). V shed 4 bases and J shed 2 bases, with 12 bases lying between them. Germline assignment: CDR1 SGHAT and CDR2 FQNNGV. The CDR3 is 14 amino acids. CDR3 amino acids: CASSSLAHPYEQYF. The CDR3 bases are TGTGCCAGCAGCTCGTTAGCGCATCCCTACGAGCAGTACTTC.

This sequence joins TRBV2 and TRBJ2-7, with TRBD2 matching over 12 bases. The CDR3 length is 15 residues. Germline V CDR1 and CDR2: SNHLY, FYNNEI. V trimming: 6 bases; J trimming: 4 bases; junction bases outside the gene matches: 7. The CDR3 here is CASSGRLAGVYEQYF. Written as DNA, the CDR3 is TGTGCCAGCAGCGGGAGACTAGCGGGAGTATACGAGCAGTACTTC.

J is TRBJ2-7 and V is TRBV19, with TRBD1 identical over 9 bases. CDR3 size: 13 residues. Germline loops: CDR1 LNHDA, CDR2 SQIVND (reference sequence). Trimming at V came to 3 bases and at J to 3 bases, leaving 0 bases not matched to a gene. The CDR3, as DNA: TGTGCCAGTAGTATGGACAGGGGCTACGAGCAGTACTTC. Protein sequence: CASSMDRGYEQYF.

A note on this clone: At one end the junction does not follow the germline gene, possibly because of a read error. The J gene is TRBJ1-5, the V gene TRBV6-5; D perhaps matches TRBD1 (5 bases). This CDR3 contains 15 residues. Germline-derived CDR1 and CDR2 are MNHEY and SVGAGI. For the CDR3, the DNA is TGTGCCAGCAATTACGGGGCTATTAGCAATCAGCCCCAGCATTTT. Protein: CASNYGAISNQPQHF.

In DNA form, the CDR3 reads TGCGCCAGCAGCTTAATGCTAGCGGGAGGTGGCACCGGGGAGCTGTTTTTT. Its translation is CASSLMLAGGGTGELFF. The V gene is TRBV5-1, the J gene TRBJ2-2; 11 nucleotides match TRBD2. CDR3 length equals 17 residues. Germline trimming cut 2 bases from V and 4 bases from J; bases unmatched to any gene: 7. From germline, CDR1 is SGHRS and CDR2 YFSETQ.

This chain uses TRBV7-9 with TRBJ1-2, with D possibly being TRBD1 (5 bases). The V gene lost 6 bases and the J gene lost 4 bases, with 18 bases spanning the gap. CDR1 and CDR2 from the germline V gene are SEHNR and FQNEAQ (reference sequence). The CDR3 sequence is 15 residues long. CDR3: CASSPRDGGVYGYTF. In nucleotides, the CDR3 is TGTGCCAGCAGTCCGCGGGACGGAGGGGTCTATGGCTACACCTTC.

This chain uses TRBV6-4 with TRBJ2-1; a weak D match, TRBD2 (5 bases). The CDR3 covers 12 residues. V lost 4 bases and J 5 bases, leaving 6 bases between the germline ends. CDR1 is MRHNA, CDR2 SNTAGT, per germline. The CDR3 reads CASSARDNEQFF. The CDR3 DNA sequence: TGTGCCAGCAGTGCGCGGGACAATGAGCAGTTCTTC.

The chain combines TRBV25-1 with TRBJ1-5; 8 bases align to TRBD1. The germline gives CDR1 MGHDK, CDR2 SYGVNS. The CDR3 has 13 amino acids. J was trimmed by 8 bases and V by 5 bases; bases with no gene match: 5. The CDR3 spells CASSTQGAEPQHF. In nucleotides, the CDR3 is TGTGCCAGCAGTACCCAGGGGGCGGAGCCCCAGCATTTT.

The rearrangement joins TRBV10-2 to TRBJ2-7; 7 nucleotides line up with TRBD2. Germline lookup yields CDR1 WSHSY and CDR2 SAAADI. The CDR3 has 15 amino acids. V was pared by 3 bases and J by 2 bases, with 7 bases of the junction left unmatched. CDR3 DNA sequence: TGCGCCAGCAGTGATATAGCGGGCCCACCCTACGAGCAGTACTTC. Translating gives CASSDIAGPPYEQYF.